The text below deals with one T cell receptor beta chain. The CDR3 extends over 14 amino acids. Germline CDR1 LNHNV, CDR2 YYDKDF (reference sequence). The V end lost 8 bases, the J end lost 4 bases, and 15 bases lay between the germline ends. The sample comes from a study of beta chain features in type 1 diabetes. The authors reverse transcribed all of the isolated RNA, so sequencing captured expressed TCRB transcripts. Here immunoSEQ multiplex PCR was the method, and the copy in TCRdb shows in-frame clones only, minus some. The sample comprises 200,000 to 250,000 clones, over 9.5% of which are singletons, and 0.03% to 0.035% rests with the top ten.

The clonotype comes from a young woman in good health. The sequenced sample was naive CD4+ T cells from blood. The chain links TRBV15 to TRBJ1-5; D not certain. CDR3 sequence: CATGGVNENQPQHF. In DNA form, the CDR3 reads TGTGCCACCGGAGGCGTAAATGAGAATCAGCCCCAGCATTTT.